This TCR beta chain emerged from a study of T cell repertoires in cytomegalovirus infection. Overall study context: CMV infection plus the matching HLA type was flagged by public TCR beta signatures.

TCRdb passed the reads through MiXCR, listing each CDR3 protein once. The repertoire consists of around 130,000 distinct CDR3 sequences, with more than 7% occurring once and the leading ten covering around 10%. This clonotype was found many times. This TCR was recovered from a human donor in good health (CMV status not recorded). Some clones in this sample may be carry-over from other donors' samples. The sample taken for sequencing was PBMCs.

CDR3 residues: CASSHGQGGQETQYF. The CDR3 DNA reads as TGTGCCAGCAGCCACGGACAGGGAGGTCAAGAGACCCAGTACTTC. This chain uses TRBV7-9 with TRBJ2-5; 8 nucleotides align to TRBD1. V shed 5 bases, J shed 2 bases, and the junction held 7 bases outside the gene matches. This CDR3 is 15 amino acids long. CDR1 and CDR2 (germline): SEHNR, FQNEAQ (reference sequence).